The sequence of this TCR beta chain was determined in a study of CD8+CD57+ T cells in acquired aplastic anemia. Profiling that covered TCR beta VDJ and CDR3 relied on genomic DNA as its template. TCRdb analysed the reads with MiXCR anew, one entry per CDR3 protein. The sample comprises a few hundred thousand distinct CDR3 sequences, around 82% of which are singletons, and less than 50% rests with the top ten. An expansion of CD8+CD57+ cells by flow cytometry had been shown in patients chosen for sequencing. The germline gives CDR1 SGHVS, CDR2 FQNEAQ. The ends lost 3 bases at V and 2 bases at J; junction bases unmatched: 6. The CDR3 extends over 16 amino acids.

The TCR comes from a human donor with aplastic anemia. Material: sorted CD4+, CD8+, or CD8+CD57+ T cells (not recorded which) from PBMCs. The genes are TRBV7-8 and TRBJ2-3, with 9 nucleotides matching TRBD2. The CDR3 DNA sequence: TGTGCCAGCAGCTTGGATAGCGGGGGAACCACAGATACGCAGTATTTT. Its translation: CASSLDSGGTTDTQYF.